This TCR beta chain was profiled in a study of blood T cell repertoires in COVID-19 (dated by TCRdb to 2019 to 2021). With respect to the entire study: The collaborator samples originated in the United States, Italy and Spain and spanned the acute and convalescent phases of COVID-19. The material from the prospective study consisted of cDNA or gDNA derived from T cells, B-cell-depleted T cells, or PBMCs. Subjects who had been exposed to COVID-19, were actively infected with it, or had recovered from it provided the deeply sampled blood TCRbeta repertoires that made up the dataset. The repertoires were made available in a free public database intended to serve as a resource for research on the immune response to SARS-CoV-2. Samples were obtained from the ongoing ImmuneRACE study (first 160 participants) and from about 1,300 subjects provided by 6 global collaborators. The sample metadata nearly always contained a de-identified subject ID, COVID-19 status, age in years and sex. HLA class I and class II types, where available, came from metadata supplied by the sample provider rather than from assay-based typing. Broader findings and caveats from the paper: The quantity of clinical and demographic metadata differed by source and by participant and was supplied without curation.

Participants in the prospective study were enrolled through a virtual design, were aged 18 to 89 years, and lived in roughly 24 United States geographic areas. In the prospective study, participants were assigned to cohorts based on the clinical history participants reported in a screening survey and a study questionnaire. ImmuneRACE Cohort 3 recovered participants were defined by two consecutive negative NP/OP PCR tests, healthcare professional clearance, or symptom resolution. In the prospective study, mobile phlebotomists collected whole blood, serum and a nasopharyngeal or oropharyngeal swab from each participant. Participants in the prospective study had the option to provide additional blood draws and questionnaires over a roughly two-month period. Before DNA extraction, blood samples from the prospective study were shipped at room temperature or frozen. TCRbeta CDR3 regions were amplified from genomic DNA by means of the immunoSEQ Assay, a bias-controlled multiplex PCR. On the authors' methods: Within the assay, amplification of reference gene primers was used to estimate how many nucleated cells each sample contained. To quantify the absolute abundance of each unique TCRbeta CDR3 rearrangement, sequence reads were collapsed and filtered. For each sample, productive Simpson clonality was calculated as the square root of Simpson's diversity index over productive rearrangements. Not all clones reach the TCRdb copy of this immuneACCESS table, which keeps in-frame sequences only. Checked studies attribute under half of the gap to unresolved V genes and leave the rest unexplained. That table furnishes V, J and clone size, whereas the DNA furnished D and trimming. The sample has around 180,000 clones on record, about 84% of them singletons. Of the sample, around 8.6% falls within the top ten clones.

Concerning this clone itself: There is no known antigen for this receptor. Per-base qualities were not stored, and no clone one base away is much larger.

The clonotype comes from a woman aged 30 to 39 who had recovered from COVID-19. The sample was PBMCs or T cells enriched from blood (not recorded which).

The sequenced DNA: TGTGCCAGCAGCGCCGAAAAACAGGGGCGGGACACTGAAGCTTTCTTT. Its protein product is CASSAEKQGRDTEAFF. The chain is made from TRBV2 and TRBJ1-1; 7 bases in the junction line up with TRBD1. The CDR3 runs 16 amino acids, cysteine and phenylalanine included. Only the CDR3 portion is preserved as DNA: 48 bases, with reading frame beginning at the first base. Clipping removes 6 bases from V and 3 bases from J, with 13 as the unmatched junction base count. CDR1 and CDR2 are read off the germline V gene as SNHLY and FYNNEI.